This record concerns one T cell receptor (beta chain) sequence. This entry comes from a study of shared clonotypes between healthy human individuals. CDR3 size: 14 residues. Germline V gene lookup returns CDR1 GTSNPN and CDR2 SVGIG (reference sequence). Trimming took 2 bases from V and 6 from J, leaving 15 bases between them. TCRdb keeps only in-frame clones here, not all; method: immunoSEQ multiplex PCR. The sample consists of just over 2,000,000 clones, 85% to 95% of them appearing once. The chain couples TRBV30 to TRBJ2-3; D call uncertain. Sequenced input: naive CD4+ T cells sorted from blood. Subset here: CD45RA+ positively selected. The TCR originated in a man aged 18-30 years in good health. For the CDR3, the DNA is TGTGCCTGGAGTTTGGGGTCCCGTGGGGATACGCAGTATTTT. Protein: CAWSLGSRGDTQYF.